What follows are 21 T cell receptor beta chains derived from one specimen sequenced in a study of shared T cell receptors in the human thymus. Libraries were prepared by immunoSEQ multiplex PCR; TCRdb keeps only in-frame clonotypes and omits some of them. Of 700,000 or so clones in the sample, approximately 85% were seen once. This sample also belongs to another study, concerning human thymus T cells.

Sample: thymocytes. Receptors originate from a girl in the first two years of life with a congenital heart defect.

The gene calls are TRBV15 and TRBJ1-5; maybe TRBD1 (5 bases). The CDR3 totals 21 residues. Trimming pared 1 base from V and 0 bases from J, leaving 25 bases between. The germline CDR1 and CDR2 sequences are LNHNV and YYDKDF (reference sequence). CDR3 in amino acids: CATSRAQTPVGTACSNQPQHF. CDR3 DNA: TGTGCCACCAGCAGAGCTCAGACCCCGGTCGGGACTGCCTGTAGCAATCAGCCCCAGCATTTT.

The V and J genes are TRBV5-4 and TRBJ1-3; D gene ambiguous. V was pared by 0 bases and J by 2 bases, with 12 bases between. CDR1 is SGHNT and CDR2 is YYREEE in the germline V gene (reference sequence). This CDR3 has 16 residues. CDR3 bases: TGTGCCAGCAGCTTGGCCCCAGGACTTACTGGAAACACCATATATTTT. Its translation is CASSLAPGLTGNTIYF.

The rearrangement joins TRBV5-6 to TRBJ1-1; TRBD1 is a possible D gene (5 bases). CDR1 and CDR2 from the germline V gene are SGHDT and YYEEEE. This CDR3 spans 15 amino acids. Trimming left V 3 bases short and J 5 bases short, with 17 bases between. The CDR3 loop is CASSSLGGSETEAFF. As DNA, the CDR3 is TGTGCCAGCAGCTCCCTGGGGGGGAGTGAGACTGAAGCTTTCTTT.

The chain couples TRBV19 to TRBJ1-6, with D hard to call. The CDR3 loop spans 14 amino acids. V lost 3 bases and J lost 7, with 10 bases in between. Germline CDR1 LNHDA, CDR2 SQIVND (reference sequence). The CDR3: CASSIGPQNSPLHF. The CDR3 DNA reads as TGTGCCAGTAGTATTGGCCCTCAGAATTCACCCCTCCACTTT.

The chain uses TRBV25-1 and TRBJ1-2, with TRBD1 matching over 7 bases. The germline gives CDR1 MGHDK, CDR2 SYGVNS. The CDR3 spans 16 residues. V trimming: 3 bases; J trimming: 2 bases; junction bases outside the gene matches: 9. In nucleotides, the CDR3 is TGTGCCAGCAGTGATGGGACAGCAATATTCAACTATGGCTACACCTTC. Protein product: CASSDGTAIFNYGYTF.

This sequence joins TRBV30 and TRBJ2-3; 15 bases fit TRBD2. The CDR3 has 18 residues. Germline trimming cut 5 bases from V and 0 bases from J; bases unmatched to any gene: 9. Per germline, CDR1 GTSNPN and CDR2 SVGIG (reference sequence). The CDR3 sequence: CAWVGGLAGGNSTDTQYF. The CDR3 nucleotides are TGTGCCTGGGTTGGGGGACTAGCGGGGGGAAATAGCACAGATACGCAGTATTTT.

The rearrangement links TRBV25-1 to TRBJ2-7; 9 bases are shared with TRBD1. This CDR3 region has 18 residues. Germline CDR1 is MGHDK and CDR2 is SYGVNS. After removal of 4 bases from V and 2 bases from J, the junction contained 15 bases not matched to a gene. CDR3 sequence (DNA): TGTGCCAGCAGTGCCCATTCAACCGGGACAGGGAACCCCTACGAGCAGTACTTC. Its translation is CASSAHSTGTGNPYEQYF.

The chain uses TRBV5-8 and TRBJ1-5; 7 bases map to TRBD1. Trimming took 1 base from V and 7 from J; bases not matched to a gene: 2. Per germline, CDR1 SGHTS and CDR2 YDEGEE. The CDR3 consists of 13 residues. The CDR3 spells CASSLLRGQPQHF. CDR3 nucleotides: TGTGCCAGCAGCTTGCTCAGGGGGCAGCCCCAGCATTTT.

The chain combines TRBV5-1 with TRBJ1-5; D unresolved. This CDR3 has 14 residues. V lost 1 base to trimming and J lost 3 bases, with 8 bases between them. Germline CDR1 and CDR2: SGHRS and YFSETQ. In DNA form, the CDR3 reads TGCGCCAGCAGCTTGTCAGGCGACAATCAGCCCCAGCATTTT. It yields the protein CASSLSGDNQPQHF. The full variable domain, its missing parts supplied by reference TRBV5-1 and TRBJ1-5, is KAGVTQTPRYLIKTRGQQVTLSCSPISGHRSVSWYQQTPGQGLQFLFEYFSETQRNKGNFPGRFSGRQFSNSRSEMNVSTLELGDSALYLCASSLSGDNQPQHFGDGTRLSIL.

This clone was observed a single time. This chain links TRBV9 with TRBJ2-5, with 10 bases that match TRBD2. The J call may be in error: the DNA end matches TRBJ2-7 better. This CDR3 is 17 amino acids long. The V gene's germline CDR1 is SGDLS and CDR2 YYNGEE. The CDR3 region is CASSVYGLAGVVSEQYF. The CDR3 bases are TGTGCCAGCAGCGTATACGGCCTAGCGGGGGTCGTCAGCGAGCAGTACTTC.

The chain has TRBV7-9 and TRBJ2-7; D gene ambiguous. The CDR3 has 16 amino acids. V lost 2 bases, J lost 7 bases, and 21 bases lay in between. Germline CDR1 SEHNR, CDR2 FQNEAQ (reference sequence). The DNA for the CDR3 is TGTGCCAGCAGCTTACACAAAATGGCATTGACTGCGGAGCAGTACTTC. Protein sequence: CASSLHKMALTAEQYF.

This chain uses TRBV25-1 with TRBJ1-2; D is uncertain. From germline, CDR1 is MGHDK and CDR2 SYGVNS. Trimming removed 7 bases at V and 0 bases at J, with 3 bases between. There are 11 residues in the CDR3. The DNA of the CDR3 is TGTGCCAGCATATCTAACTATGGCTACACCTTC. Protein sequence: CASISNYGYTF.

This chain links TRBV4-3 with TRBJ2-1; 9 nucleotides line up with TRBD1. CDR3 length: 21 amino acids. The ends lost 0 bases at V and 6 bases at J; junction bases unmatched: 21. Germline V lookup: CDR1 LGHNA, CDR2 YSLEER. DNA of the CDR3: TGCGCCAGCAGCCAAGATCGGGATATAAGGGACAGGGAATCGGGGGTCAATGAGCAGTTCTTC. Protein product: CASSQDRDIRDRESGVNEQFF.

The rearrangement uses TRBV10-2 and TRBJ2-7; tentative D call: TRBD1 (6 bases). V lost 8 bases, J lost 2 bases, and 16 bases lay in between. Germline V gene lookup returns CDR1 WSHSY and CDR2 SAAADI. This CDR3 region has 14 residues. This chain's CDR3 is CASSRTVTPYEQYF. For the CDR3, the DNA is TGCGCCAGCTCAAGGACAGTGACACCCTACGAGCAGTACTTC.

This chain connects TRBV7-2 to TRBJ2-4; perhaps TRBD2 as D (5 bases). Germline V CDR1 and CDR2: SGHTA, FQGNSA. This CDR3 has 17 amino acids. V gave up 5 bases and J gave up 0 bases, with 17 bases separating them. The CDR3 loop reads CASSPWERSLAKNIQYF. Written as DNA, the CDR3 is TGTGCCAGCAGCCCCTGGGAGAGGAGTTTAGCCAAAAACATTCAGTACTTC.

The V call is TRBV28, the J call TRBJ1-6; D uncertain. Germline assignment: CDR1 MDHEN and CDR2 SYDVKM. Between the trimmed V and J ends, which lost 2 bases and 0 bases, there was a span of 14 bases. CDR3 length equals 18 residues. In DNA form, the CDR3 reads TGTGCCAGCAGTTTACGAGGGTCCGCGAGCTCCTATAATTCACCCCTCCACTTT. Its protein product is CASSLRGSASSYNSPLHF.

The CDR3 here is CAISVNPWTSGKETQYF. DNA for the CDR3: TGTGCCATCAGTGTTAATCCCTGGACTAGCGGAAAAGAGACCCAGTACTTC. The chain joins TRBV10-3 to TRBJ2-5, with 10 bases identical to TRBD2. CDR1 is ENHRY and CDR2 is SYGVKD in the germline V gene. V shed 4 bases, J shed 3 bases, and the junction held 11 bases outside the gene matches. This CDR3 is 17 amino acids long.

Only a few counts were recorded for this clone. The chain links TRBV30 to TRBJ1-3, with 9 bases aligning to TRBD1. This CDR3 contains 18 residues. Unmatched junction bases numbered 17, after V lost 4 bases and J lost 4 bases. Germline-derived CDR1 and CDR2 are GTSNPN and SVGIG (reference sequence). CDR3 sequence reads: CAWTSTRRDRAPGNTIYF. Written as DNA, the CDR3 is TGTGCCTGGACCTCAACGCGCCGGGACAGGGCTCCGGGAAACACCATATATTTT.

To note about this clone: The junction does not match germline at one end; this may be a read error. The chain has TRBV5-6 and TRBJ1-1; D gene uncertain. In germline, CDR1 is SGHDT, CDR2 YYEEEE. CDR3 length: 17 residues. The CDR3 nucleotides are TGTGCCAGCAGCTTGAGACCCACAGTCACCCCGAACGCTGAAGCTTTCTTT. Translated, it gives CASSLRPTVTPNAEAFF.

This clone was seen only once. This sequence joins TRBV6-1 and TRBJ1-1; 7 nucleotides agree with TRBD1. Germline CDR1 reads MNHNS; CDR2 reads SASEGT. J lost 1 base, V lost 8 bases, and 7 bases had no gene match. This CDR3 region has 14 residues. DNA for the CDR3: TGTGCCAGCCATCGACAGGGCCCGAACACTGAAGCTTTCTTT. Translation: CASHRQGPNTEAFF.

V gene TRBV27 combines with J gene TRBJ2-4; tentatively, D is TRBD2 (5 bases). Germline CDR1 is MNHEY and CDR2 is SMNVEV (reference sequence). This CDR3 region has 14 residues. Trimming removed 8 bases from V and 3 bases from J, with 14 bases in between. CDR3 sequence (DNA): TGTGCCAGCTCGTCTCACAGCGGCAAAAACATTCAGTACTTC. Residues: CASSSHSGKNIQYF.